This paragraph covers one T cell receptor (beta chain) sequence. Its specificity is unknown. This CDR3 spans 13 amino acids. Germline V gene sequence: CDR1 MNHNS, CDR2 SASEGT. The ends were cut back, 6 bases at V and 2 bases at J, with 10 bases in the middle. The sample belongs to a study of beta chain features in type 1 diabetes. General observations from the study: Whether HLA type affects TCRB rearrangement stayed undetermined in the present work. PCR might favor shorter templates, equally in patients and controls. Patients with Type 1 diabetes showed moderately but significantly shorter TCRB CDR3s in all four CD4+ subsets.

As every portion of the isolated RNA was reverse transcribed, the sequencing read expressed TCRB transcripts. Here immunoSEQ multiplex PCR was the method, and the copy in TCRdb shows in-frame clones only, minus some. Here the sample spans 120,000 to 150,000 clones, about 44% being singletons. This receptor was identified in a man younger than 30 in good health. This chain connects TRBV6-1 to TRBJ1-2, with D maybe TRBD1 (6 bases). The sequenced sample consisted of Tregs from blood. CDR3 DNA: TGTGCCAGCAGACAGGGCATAAACTATGGCTACACCTTC. As protein: CASRQGINYGYTF.